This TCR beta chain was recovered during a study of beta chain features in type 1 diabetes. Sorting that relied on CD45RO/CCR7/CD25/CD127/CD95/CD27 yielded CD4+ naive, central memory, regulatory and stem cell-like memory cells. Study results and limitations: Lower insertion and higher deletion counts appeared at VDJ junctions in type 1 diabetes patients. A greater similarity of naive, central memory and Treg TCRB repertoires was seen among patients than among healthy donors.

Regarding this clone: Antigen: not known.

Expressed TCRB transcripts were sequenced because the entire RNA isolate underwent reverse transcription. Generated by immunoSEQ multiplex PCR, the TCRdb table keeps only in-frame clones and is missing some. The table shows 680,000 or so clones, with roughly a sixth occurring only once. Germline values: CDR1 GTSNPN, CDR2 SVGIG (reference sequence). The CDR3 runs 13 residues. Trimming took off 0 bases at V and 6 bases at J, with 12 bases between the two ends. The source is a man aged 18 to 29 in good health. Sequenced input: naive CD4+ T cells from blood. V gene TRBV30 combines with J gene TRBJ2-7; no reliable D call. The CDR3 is CAWSVQGRTEQYF. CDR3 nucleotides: TGTGCCTGGAGTGTACAAGGCAGAACCGAGCAGTACTTC.